This T cell receptor beta chain was retrieved from a study of beta chain features in type 1 diabetes (dated by TCRdb to the late 2010s). Study-wide context: No differences in mean age, gender distribution, total cell number or subset yield were found between patients and healthy donors. Whereas all 30 or so donors provided naive and central memory subsets, regulatory and stem cell-like memory subsets were isolated from just 8 patients and about eight healthy donors. Across all samples, almost 110 million sorted cells were examined, and cell number per subset correlated strongly with RNA yield. The study compared TCRB repertoires of sorted circulating CD4+ T cell subsets between recently diagnosed type 1 diabetes patients and matched healthy donors. Paper-wide results and their limitations: In all four CD4+ subsets, TCRB CDR3 length was moderately but significantly shorter in type 1 diabetes patients. Patients with type 1 diabetes made fewer insertions and deleted more nucleotides at VDJ recombination sites, implying thymic rearrangement abnormalities. Because cDNA was sequenced instead of genomic DNA, highly expressing activated cells could be over-represented, though the groups showed no difference in activation or CD3 levels. PCR may preferentially amplify shorter templates, but because patient and control samples were amplified and corrected together, any resulting skew would affect both groups equally. Naive, central memory and regulatory TCRB repertoires appeared to be more similar among patients than among healthy donors. Because the HLA sub-analyses included only small numbers of individuals, any influence of HLA type on TCRB rearrangement was left unresolved.

Spanning cysteine to phenylalanine, the CDR3 consists of 17 amino acids. Only the CDR3 portion is preserved as DNA: 51 bases, with reading frame beginning at the first base. The germline V gene supplies CDR1 SGDLS and CDR2 YYNGEE. The V end gives up 4 bases and the J end 0 bases, leaving 11 bases in the junction not matched to a gene. With regard to this clone: Its recognized antigen is unknown. Base qualities were left out, and no much larger clone turns up one base away.

A single peripheral blood draw of around 120 mL on average was collected from each donor into heparinised tubes. Using a panel that included CD45RO, CCR7, CD25, CD127, CD95 and CD27, naive, central memory, regulatory and stem cell-like memory CD4+ T cells were sorted on a BD FACSAria II. Every sorted population had a purity above 98%. PBMCs were separated immediately by Lymphoprep density gradient centrifugation and were stained directly, without being cultured. So that batch effects would be minimized, each experiment stained and sorted samples in pairs, pairing one healthy donor with one patient. The entire isolated RNA was reverse transcribed using the High Capacity cDNA Reverse Transcription Kit, and thus expressed TCRB transcripts were sequenced. Naive, central memory and regulatory T cell samples underwent deep immunoSEQ sequencing, averaging about 3.57 million total reads per sample. After sorted cells were lysed in RLT buffer, RNA was extracted with DNase-treated RNeasy Micro or Mini kits, with the choice depending on cell number. To prevent cross-contamination, every cell subset was processed on its own, while patient and healthy donor samples were processed together. The immunoSEQ multiplex PCR was used to amplify TCRB sequences from cDNA, yielding 87-bp fragments that span the CDR3 region. Amplicons were sequenced on the Illumina HiSeq platform. In the paper's pipeline: Synthetic template baselines were used to correct PCR bias computationally, reads within Hamming distance 2 were collapsed together, and singletons that could not be merged were discarded. Reads were aligned against IMGT so that V, D and J genes, CDR3 length and insertions or deletions at six rearrangement sites could be assigned. Within each subset, clonotype counts were normalized to sorted cell number, after which true diversity and Gini coefficients were computed with the tcR R package. The overlap coefficient, calculated on TCRB nucleotide sequences, was used to measure repertoire sharing. The table was pulled from immuneACCESS by TCRdb, which kept in-frame rearrangements only. Such tables lose some clones; where checked, under half of the loss comes from unresolved V genes, and the rest has no known cause. V and J calls and clone size are those listed in that table; D and trimming were worked out from the DNA. Present in this sample are 150,000 to 170,000 clones, 10% to 13% of which were seen just once. The top ten constitute under 0.55% of the sample.

Sequencing was done on a sample of central memory CD4+ T cells from blood. The chain uses TRBV9 and TRBJ2-5; 8 bases in the junction line up with TRBD1. The origin of this receptor is a man aged 25-40 years with type 1 diabetes. The nucleotide sequence reads TGTGCCAGCAGCTTTACTGCAGGGGGCAAGTACCAAGAGACCCAGTACTTC. The encoded protein is CASSFTAGGKYQETQYF.